Given below is one TCR beta chain in context. The table came from immunoSEQ multiplex PCR; TCRdb's copy has only in-frame clones and leaves some out. The table shows over 150,000 clones, with over 85% occurring only once. The source of the sample is a study of control samples from healthy donors and cancer patients. The CDR3 contains 13 residues. The V end was cut by 6 bases, the J end by 10 bases, with 18 bases between. Sequencing was performed on blood. The chain is built from TRBV12-3 or TRBV12-4 and TRBJ1-2; D remains unclear. This clonotype originated in a man aged 18 to 29 in good health. Written as DNA, the CDR3 is TGTGCCAGCAGCTCTTTGGGCCTCAGTGTCTACACCTTC. Translated: CASSSLGLSVYTF.